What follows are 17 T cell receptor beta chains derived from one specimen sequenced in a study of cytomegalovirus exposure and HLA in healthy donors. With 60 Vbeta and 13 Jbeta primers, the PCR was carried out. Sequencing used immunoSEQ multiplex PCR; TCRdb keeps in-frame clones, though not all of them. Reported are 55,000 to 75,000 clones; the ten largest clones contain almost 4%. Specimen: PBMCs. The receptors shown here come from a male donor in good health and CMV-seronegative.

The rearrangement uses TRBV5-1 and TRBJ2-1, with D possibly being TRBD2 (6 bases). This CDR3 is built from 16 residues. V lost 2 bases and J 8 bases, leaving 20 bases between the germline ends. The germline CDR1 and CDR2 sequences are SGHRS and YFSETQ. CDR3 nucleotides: TGCGCCAGCAGCTTTTACGGGGGAGGCCCGGGGGATGAGCAGTTCTTC. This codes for CASSFYGGGPGDEQFF.

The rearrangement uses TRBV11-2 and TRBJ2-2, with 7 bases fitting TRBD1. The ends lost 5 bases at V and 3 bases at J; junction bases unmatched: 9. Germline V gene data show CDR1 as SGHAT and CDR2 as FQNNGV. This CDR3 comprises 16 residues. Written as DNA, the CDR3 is TGTGCCAGCAGCCCGTACCAGGGGGATCACACCGGGGAGCTGTTTTTT. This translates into CASSPYQGDHTGELFF.

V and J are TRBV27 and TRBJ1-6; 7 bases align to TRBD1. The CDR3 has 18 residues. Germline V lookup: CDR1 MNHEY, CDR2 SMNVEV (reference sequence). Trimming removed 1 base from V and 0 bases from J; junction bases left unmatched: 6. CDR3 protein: CASSLFRDSRSYNSPLHF. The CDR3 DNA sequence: TGTGCCAGCAGTTTATTCCGGGACAGCCGCTCCTATAATTCACCCCTCCACTTT.

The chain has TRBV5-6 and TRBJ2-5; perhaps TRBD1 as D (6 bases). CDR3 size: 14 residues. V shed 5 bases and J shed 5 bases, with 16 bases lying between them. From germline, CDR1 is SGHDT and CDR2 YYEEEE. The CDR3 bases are TGTGCCAGCAGTGGCAGGGGTAAGGGGGAGACCCAGTACTTC. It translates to CASSGRGKGETQYF.

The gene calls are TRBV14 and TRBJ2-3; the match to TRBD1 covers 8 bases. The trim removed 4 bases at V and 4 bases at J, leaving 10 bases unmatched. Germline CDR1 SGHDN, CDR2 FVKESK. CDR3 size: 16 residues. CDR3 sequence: CASSLGQGRVADTQYF. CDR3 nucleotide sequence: TGTGCCAGCAGCCTCGGACAGGGAAGGGTCGCAGATACGCAGTATTTT.

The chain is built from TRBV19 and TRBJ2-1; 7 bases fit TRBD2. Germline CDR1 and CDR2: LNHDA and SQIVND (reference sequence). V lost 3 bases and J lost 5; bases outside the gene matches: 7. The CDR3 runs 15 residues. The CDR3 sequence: CASSIGGRPNNEQFF. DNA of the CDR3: TGTGCCAGTAGTATCGGGGGGAGGCCGAACAATGAGCAGTTCTTC.

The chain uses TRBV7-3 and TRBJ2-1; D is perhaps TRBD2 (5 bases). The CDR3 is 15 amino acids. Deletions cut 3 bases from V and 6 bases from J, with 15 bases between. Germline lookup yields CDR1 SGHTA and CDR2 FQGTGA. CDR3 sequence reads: CASSFQAGIGNEQFF. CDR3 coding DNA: TGTGCCAGCAGCTTTCAGGCCGGGATTGGCAATGAGCAGTTCTTC.

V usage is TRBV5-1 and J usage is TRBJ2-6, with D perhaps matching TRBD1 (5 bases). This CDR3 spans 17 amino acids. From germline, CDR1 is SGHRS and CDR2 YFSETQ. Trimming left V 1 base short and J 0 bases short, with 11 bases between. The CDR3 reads CASSLRAGYSGANVLTF. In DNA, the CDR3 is TGCGCCAGCAGCTTGAGGGCAGGGTACTCTGGGGCCAACGTCCTGACTTTC. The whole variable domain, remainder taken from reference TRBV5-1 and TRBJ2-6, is KAGVTQTPRYLIKTRGQQVTLSCSPISGHRSVSWYQQTPGQGLQFLFEYFSETQRNKGNFPGRFSGRQFSNSRSEMNVSTLELGDSALYLCASSLRAGYSGANVLTFGAGSRLTVL.

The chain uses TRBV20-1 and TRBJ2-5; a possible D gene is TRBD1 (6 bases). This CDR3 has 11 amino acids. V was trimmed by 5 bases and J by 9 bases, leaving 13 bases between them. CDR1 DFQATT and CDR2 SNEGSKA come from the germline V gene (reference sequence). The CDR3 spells CSARGGGPQYF. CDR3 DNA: TGCAGTGCTCGCGGTGGGGGCCCCCAGTACTTC.

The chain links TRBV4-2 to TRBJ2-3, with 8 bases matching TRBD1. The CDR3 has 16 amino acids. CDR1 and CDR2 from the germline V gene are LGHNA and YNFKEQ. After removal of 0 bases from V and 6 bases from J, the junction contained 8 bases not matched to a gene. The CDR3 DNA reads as TGTGCCAGCAGCCAAGATCAAGGCAGGGGGCTTGATACGCAGTATTTT. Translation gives CASSQDQGRGLDTQYF.

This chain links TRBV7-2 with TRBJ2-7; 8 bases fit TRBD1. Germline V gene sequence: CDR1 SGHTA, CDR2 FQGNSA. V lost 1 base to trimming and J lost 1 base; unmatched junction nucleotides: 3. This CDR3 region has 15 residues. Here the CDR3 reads CASSLGTGKSYEQYF. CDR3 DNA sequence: TGTGCCAGCAGCTTAGGGACAGGGAAGTCCTACGAGCAGTACTTC.

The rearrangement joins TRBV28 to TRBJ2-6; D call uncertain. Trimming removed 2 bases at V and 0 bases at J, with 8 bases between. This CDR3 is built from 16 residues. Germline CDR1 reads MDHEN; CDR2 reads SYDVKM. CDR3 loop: CASSLLVASGANVLTF. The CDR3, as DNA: TGTGCCAGCAGTTTACTCGTAGCCTCTGGGGCCAACGTCCTGACTTTC. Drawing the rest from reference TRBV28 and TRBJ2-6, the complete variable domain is DVKVTQSSRYLVKRTGEKVFLECVQDMDHENMFWYRQDPGLGLRLIYFSYDVKMKEKGDIPEGYSVSREKKERFSLILESASTNQTSMYLCASSLLVASGANVLTFGAGSRLTVL.

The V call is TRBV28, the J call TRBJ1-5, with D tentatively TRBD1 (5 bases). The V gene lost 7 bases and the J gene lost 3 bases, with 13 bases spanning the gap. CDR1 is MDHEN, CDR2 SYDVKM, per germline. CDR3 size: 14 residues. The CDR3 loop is CASILGGVNQPQHF. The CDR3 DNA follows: TGTGCCAGCATCCTGGGGGGGGTCAATCAGCCCCAGCATTTT.

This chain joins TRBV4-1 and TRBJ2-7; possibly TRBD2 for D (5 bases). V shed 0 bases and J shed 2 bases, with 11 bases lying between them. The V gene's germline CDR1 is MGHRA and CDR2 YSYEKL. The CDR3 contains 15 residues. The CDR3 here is CASSQDRGLAYEQYF. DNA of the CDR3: TGCGCCAGCAGCCAAGATCGGGGTCTCGCCTACGAGCAGTACTTC.

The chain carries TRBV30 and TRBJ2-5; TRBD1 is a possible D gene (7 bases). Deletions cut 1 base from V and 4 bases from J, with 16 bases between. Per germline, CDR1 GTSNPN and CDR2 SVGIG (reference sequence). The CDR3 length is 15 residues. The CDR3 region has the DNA TGTGCCTGGAGTGGACAGGGACTTCGCTCAGAGACCCAGTACTTC. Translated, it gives CAWSGQGLRSETQYF.

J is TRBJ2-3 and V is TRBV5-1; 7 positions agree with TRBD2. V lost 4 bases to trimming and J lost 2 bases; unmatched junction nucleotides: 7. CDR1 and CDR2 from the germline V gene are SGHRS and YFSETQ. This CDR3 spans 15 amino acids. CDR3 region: CASSPGLTLTDTQYF. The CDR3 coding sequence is TGCGCCAGCAGCCCGGGACTAACCCTCACAGATACGCAGTATTTT. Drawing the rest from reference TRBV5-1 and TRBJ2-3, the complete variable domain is KAGVTQTPRYLIKTRGQQVTLSCSPISGHRSVSWYQQTPGQGLQFLFEYFSETQRNKGNFPGRFSGRQFSNSRSEMNVSTLELGDSALYLCASSPGLTLTDTQYFGPGTRLTVL.

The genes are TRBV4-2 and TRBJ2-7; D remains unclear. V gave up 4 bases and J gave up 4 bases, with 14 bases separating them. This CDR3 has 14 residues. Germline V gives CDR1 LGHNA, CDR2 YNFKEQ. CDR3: CASSRGQASYEQYF. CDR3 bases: TGTGCCAGCAGCCGAGGCCAAGCTTCATACGAGCAGTACTTC.